These 15 T cell receptor beta chains originate from one sample sequenced in a study of blood T cells in healthy people across ages. Using a J-beta primer mix together with a sample-barcoded 5' primer, a second PCR was run for about 6 to 12 cycles. TCRdb analysed the 5' RACE reads with MiXCR anew, one entry per CDR3 protein. The sample consists of approximately 1,000,000 distinct CDR3 sequences, 35% to 50% of them appearing once. Sequencing input: blood. The receptors originated from an older woman in good health.

This rearrangement joins TRBV6-5 to TRBJ2-1; D gene ambiguous. Germline V gene data show CDR1 as MNHEY and CDR2 as SVGAGI. The CDR3 is 13 residues long. Trimming removed 6 bases from V and 10 bases from J, with 16 bases in between. As DNA, the CDR3 is TGTGCCAGCAGAATCACAACCCTCGGCGAGCAGTTCTTC. Its protein is CASRITTLGEQFF.

The gene calls are TRBV12-3 or TRBV12-4 and TRBJ2-1; 7 positions agree with TRBD1. Unmatched junction bases numbered 10, after V lost 6 bases and J lost 8 bases. CDR3 length: 14 residues. The CDR3 here is CASRTGNRGYEQFF. The CDR3 DNA is TGTGCCAGCAGGACAGGGAATCGTGGCTATGAGCAGTTCTTC.

This clonotype was seen repeatedly, ten times or more. The chain carries TRBV14 and TRBJ2-5; TRBD1 might be the D (5 bases). Germline V lookup: CDR1 SGHDN, CDR2 FVKESK. This CDR3 has 15 residues. V was trimmed by 0 bases and J by 2 bases, leaving 10 bases between them. CDR3 sequence (DNA): TGTGCCAGCAGCCAAGAGTCAGGGTTGCAAGAGACCCAGTACTTC. Translation: CASSQESGLQETQYF.

This clonotype was seen a few times. V is TRBV12-3 or TRBV12-4 and J is TRBJ1-2; tentative D call: TRBD1 (5 bases). V gave up 5 bases and J gave up 3 bases, with 10 bases separating them. The CDR3 consists of 13 residues. CDR3 in DNA: TGTGCCAGCAGTATGCGGGGGTACTATGGCTACACCTTC. Translating gives CASSMRGYYGYTF.

This clonotype was observed a few times. The chain recombines TRBV20-1 with TRBJ2-2; D perhaps matches TRBD2 (5 bases). This CDR3 is 17 amino acids long. Per the germline V gene, CDR1 is DFQATT and CDR2 is SNEGSKA (reference sequence). Trimming cost V 2 bases and J 2 bases, with 18 bases left between them. This CDR3 is CSARCGSSPFNTGELFF. The CDR3 DNA reads TGCAGTGCTAGATGTGGGAGCAGCCCCTTTAACACCGGGGAGCTGTTTTTT.

This chain uses TRBV12-3 or TRBV12-4 with TRBJ2-7; 8 nucleotides align to TRBD1. This CDR3 spans 15 amino acids. Trimming took 4 bases from V and 2 from J; bases not matched to a gene: 7. CDR3 nucleotide sequence: TGTGCCAGCAGTTCACGGACAGGGAGTACCTACGAGCAGTACTTC. Its protein is CASSSRTGSTYEQYF.

The chain combines TRBV15 with TRBJ1-2; 9 bases map to TRBD1. Germline V gene sequence: CDR1 LNHNV, CDR2 YYDKDF (reference sequence). Trimming took 3 bases from V and 4 from J; bases not matched to a gene: 3. The CDR3 contains 14 residues. This chain's CDR3 is CATSRGDRVYGYTF. In nucleotides, the CDR3 is TGTGCCACCAGCAGGGGGGACAGGGTCTATGGCTACACCTTC.

This clonotype was observed once. This could be a read error, since a much larger clone is one nucleotide away. The chain links TRBV20-1 to TRBJ2-4; 9 bases are shared with TRBD1. The CDR3 is 16 residues long. Germline assignment: CDR1 DFQATT and CDR2 SNEGSKA (reference sequence). The CDR3 loop is CSARGSQGTGKSIQYF. The CDR3 coding sequence is TGCAGTGCTAGAGGGTCGCAGGGGACAGGGAAAAGCATTCAGTACTTC.

The chain employs TRBV2 and TRBJ1-1; 7 bases align to TRBD1. The length of the CDR3 is 14 residues. V shed 6 bases and J 2 bases; nucleotides not matched to a gene: 6. Germline CDR1 and CDR2: SNHLY and FYNNEI. The CDR3 DNA follows: TGTGCCAGCAGCCGGGGACAGAGAAACACTGAAGCTTTCTTT. It encodes CASSRGQRNTEAFF.

The CDR3 spells CASSRTSIITDTQYF. The CDR3 region has the DNA TGTGCCAGCAGCCGGACTAGCATTATCACAGATACGCAGTATTTT. This sequence joins TRBV7-7 and TRBJ2-3; TRBD2 aligns across 8 bases. The germline V gene encodes CDR1 SSHAT and CDR2 FNYEAQ (reference sequence). The J segment lost 2 bases and the V segment lost 5 bases, leaving 6 bases of the junction unmatched. There are 15 residues in the CDR3.

The genes are TRBV7-2 and TRBJ2-1; a weak D match, TRBD1 (5 bases). V was shortened by 7 bases and J by 1 base, with 23 bases between the two germline ends. Germline values: CDR1 SGHTA, CDR2 FQGNSA. The CDR3 is made up of 18 amino acids. CDR3 in DNA: TGTGCCAGCATTAAGGGGCCAAAAGCGAGAGTATCCTACAATGAGCAGTTCTTC. This sequence encodes CASIKGPKARVSYNEQFF. Using reference TRBV7-2 and TRBJ2-1 for the parts outside the CDR3, the full variable domain is GAGVSQSPSNKVTEKGKDVELRCDPISGHTALYWYRQSLGQGLEFLIYFQGNSAPDKSGLPSDRFSAERTGGSVSTLTIQRTQQEDSAVYLCASIKGPKARVSYNEQFFGPGTRLTVL.

The chain joins TRBV4-1 to TRBJ2-7, with D possibly being TRBD1 or TRBD2 (5 bases each). Per germline, CDR1 MGHRA and CDR2 YSYEKL. CDR3 size: 14 residues. The V end was cut by 3 bases, the J end by 4 bases, with 13 bases between. The CDR3 coding sequence is TGCGCCAGCAGCCACGACACAGAGGGGTACGAGCAGTACTTC. Translation gives CASSHDTEGYEQYF.

The chain couples TRBV20-1 to TRBJ2-1; 13 nucleotides match TRBD2. The CDR3 covers 15 residues. Germline CDR1 is DFQATT and CDR2 is SNEGSKA (reference sequence). V dropped 6 bases and J dropped 7; count of bases not matched to a gene: 9. CDR3 DNA: TGCAGTGCCGACGGACTAGCGGGAGCGGAGAATGAGCAGTTCTTC. Protein product: CSADGLAGAENEQFF.

The table lists this clonotype with a few counts. This rearrangement joins TRBV3-1 to TRBJ1-2; the D is unclear. The germline CDR1 and CDR2 sequences are LGHDT and YNNKEL (reference sequence). This CDR3 has 12 residues. V lost 3 bases to trimming and J lost 8 bases, with 10 bases between them. The CDR3 nucleotides are TGTGCCAGCAGCCATACCGTGGCCGGCTACACCTTC. This codes for CASSHTVAGYTF.

The gene calls are TRBV20-1 and TRBJ2-7, with TRBD1 identical over 8 bases. The CDR3 has 15 residues. The germline CDR1 and CDR2 sequences are DFQATT and SNEGSKA (reference sequence). The V segment lost 0 bases and the J segment 3 bases; nucleotides outside the gene matches: 7. The CDR3, as DNA: TGCAGTGCTAGAGATGCTAGACAGGGGAACTACGAGCAGTACTTC. Translation: CSARDARQGNYEQYF.